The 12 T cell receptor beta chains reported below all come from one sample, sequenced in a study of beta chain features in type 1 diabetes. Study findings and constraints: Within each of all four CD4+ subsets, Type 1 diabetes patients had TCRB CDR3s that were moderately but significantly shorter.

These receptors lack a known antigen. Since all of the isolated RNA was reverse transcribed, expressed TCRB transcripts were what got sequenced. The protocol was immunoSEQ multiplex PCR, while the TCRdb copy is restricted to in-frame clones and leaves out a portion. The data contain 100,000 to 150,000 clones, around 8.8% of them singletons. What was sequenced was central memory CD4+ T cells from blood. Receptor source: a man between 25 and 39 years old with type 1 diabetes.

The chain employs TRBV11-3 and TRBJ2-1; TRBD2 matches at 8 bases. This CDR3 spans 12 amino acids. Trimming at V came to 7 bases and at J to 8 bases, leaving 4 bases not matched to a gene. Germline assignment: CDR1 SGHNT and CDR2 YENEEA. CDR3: CASTGGAHEQFF. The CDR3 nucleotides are TGTGCCAGCACCGGGGGGGCACATGAGCAGTTCTTC.

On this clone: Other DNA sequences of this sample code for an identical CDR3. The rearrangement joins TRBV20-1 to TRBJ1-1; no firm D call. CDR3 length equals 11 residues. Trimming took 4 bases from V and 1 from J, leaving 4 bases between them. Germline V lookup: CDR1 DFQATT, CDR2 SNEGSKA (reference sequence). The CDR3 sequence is CSATGNTEAFF. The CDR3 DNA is TGCAGTGCTACGGGGAACACTGAAGCTTTCTTT.

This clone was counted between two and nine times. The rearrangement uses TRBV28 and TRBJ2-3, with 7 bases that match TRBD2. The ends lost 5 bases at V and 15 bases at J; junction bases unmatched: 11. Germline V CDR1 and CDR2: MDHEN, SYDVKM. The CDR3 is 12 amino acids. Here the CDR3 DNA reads TGTGCCAGCAGTCCCTTGGGGGGGGAAAAATATTTT. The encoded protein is CASSPLGGEKYF.

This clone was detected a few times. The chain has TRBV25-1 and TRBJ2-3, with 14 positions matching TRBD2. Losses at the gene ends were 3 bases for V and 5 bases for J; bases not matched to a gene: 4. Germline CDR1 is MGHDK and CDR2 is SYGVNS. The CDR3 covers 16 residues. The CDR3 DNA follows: TGTGCCAGCAGTGAGGGACTAGCGGGGGCCGGAGATACGCAGTATTTT. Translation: CASSEGLAGAGDTQYF. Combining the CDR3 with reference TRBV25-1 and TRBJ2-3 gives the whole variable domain EADIYQTPRYLVIGTGKKITLECSQTMGHDKMYWYQQDPGMELHLIHYSYGVNSTEKGDLSSESTVSRIRTEHFPLTLESARPSHTSQYLCASSEGLAGAGDTQYFGPGTRLTVL.

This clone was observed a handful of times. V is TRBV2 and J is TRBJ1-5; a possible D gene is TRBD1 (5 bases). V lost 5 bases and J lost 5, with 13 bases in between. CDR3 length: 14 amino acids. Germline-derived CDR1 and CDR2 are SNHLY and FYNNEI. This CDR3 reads CASSYQGGDQPQHF. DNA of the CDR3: TGTGCCAGCAGTTATCAGGGAGGGGATCAGCCCCAGCATTTT.

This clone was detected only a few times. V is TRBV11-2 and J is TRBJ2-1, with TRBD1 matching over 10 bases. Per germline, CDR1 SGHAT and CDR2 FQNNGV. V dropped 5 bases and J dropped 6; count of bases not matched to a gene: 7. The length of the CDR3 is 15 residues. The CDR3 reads CASSERQGAGNEQFF. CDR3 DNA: TGTGCCAGCAGCGAGAGACAGGGGGCTGGCAATGAGCAGTTCTTC.

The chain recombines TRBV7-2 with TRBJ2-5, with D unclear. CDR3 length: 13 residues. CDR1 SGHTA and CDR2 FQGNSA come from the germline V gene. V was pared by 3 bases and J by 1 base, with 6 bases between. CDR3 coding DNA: TGTGCCAGCAGCTTGGGCAGCCAAGAGACCCAGTACTTC. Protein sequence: CASSLGSQETQYF.

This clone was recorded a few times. The CDR3 coding sequence is TGTGCCAGCGCATACCGGGACAGGGATTCACCCCTCCACTTT. It encodes CASAYRDRDSPLHF. J is TRBJ1-6 and V is TRBV14; 9 nucleotides line up with TRBD1. Germline V gives CDR1 SGHDN, CDR2 FVKESK. This CDR3 contains 14 residues. V gave up 8 bases and J gave up 8 bases; unmatched junction bases: 7.

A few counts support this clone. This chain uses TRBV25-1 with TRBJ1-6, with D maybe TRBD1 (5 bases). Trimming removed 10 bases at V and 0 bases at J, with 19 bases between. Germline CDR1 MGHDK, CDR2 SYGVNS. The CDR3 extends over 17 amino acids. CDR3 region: CANHGTSWSSYNSPLHF. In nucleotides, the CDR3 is TGTGCCAACCACGGGACTTCCTGGAGCTCCTATAATTCACCCCTCCACTTT. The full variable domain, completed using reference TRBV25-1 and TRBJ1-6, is EADIYQTPRYLVIGTGKKITLECSQTMGHDKMYWYQQDPGMELHLIHYSYGVNSTEKGDLSSESTVSRIRTEHFPLTLESARPSHTSQYLCANHGTSWSSYNSPLHFGNGTRLTVT.

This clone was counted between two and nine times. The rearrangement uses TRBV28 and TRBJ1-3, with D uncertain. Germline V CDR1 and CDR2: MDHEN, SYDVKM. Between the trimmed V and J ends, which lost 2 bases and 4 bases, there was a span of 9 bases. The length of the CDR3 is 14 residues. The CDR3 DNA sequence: TGTGCCAGCAGTTTAGCAGGTGCAGGAAACACCATATATTTT. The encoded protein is CASSLAGAGNTIYF.

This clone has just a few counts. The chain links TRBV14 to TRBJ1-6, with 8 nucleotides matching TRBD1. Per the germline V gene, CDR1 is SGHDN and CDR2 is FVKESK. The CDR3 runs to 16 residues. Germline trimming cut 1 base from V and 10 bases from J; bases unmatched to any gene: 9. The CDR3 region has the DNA TGTGCCAGCAGCCAAGCGACAGGGGCCCTGGGGTCACCCCTCCACTTT. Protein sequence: CASSQATGALGSPLHF. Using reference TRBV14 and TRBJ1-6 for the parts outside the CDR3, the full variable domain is EAGVTQFPSHSVIEKGQTVTLRCDPISGHDNLYWYRRVMGKEIKFLLHFVKESKQDESGMPNNRFLAERTGGTYSTLKVQPAELEDSGVYFCASSQATGALGSPLHFGNGTRLTVT.

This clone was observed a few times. CDR3 loop: CASSSSLHGIEQFF. The CDR3 DNA reads TGTGCCAGCAGCTCGTCTCTCCACGGGATTGAGCAGTTCTTC. The chain has TRBV7-2 and TRBJ2-1; D might be TRBD2 (5 bases). Trimming stripped 4 bases from V and 9 bases from J, with 16 bases between. The CDR3 is made up of 14 amino acids. Germline assignment: CDR1 SGHTA and CDR2 FQGNSA.